Following are 19 T cell receptor beta chains from one sample sequenced in a study of T cell responses to AZD1222 COVID-19 vaccine. The assay was immunoSEQ multiplex PCR, and TCRdb's table has in-frame clones only and misses some. The sample has approximately 150,000 clones, 94% seen once. Sample: peripheral blood, taken 28 days after the second AZD1222 dose. The receptors shown here come from an adult who received the AZD1222 COVID-19 vaccine.

The chain employs TRBV2 and TRBJ2-7, with 9 bases matching TRBD1. CDR1 and CDR2 (germline): SNHLY, FYNNEI. This CDR3 contains 15 residues. V lost 6 bases and J lost 2; bases outside the gene matches: 8. CDR3 amino acids: CASSPGTGITYEQYF. CDR3 sequence (DNA): TGTGCCAGCAGCCCCGGGACAGGGATCACCTACGAGCAGTACTTC.

This sequence joins TRBV2 and TRBJ1-5, with D possibly TRBD1 on 6 matching bases. Between the trimmed V and J ends, which lost 4 bases and 1 base, there was a span of 8 bases. CDR1 and CDR2 (germline): SNHLY, FYNNEI. The CDR3 runs to 14 residues. CDR3 sequence: CASSGGLSNQPQHF. DNA for the CDR3: TGTGCCAGCAGTGGGGGGCTCAGCAATCAGCCCCAGCATTTT.

Only one count was recorded for this clone. The chain recombines TRBV5-4 with TRBJ2-5; D not resolved. The CDR3 runs 14 residues. Trimming shortened V by 0 bases and J by 5 bases, and 11 bases separated the two germline ends. Germline V gene data show CDR1 as SGHNT and CDR2 as YYREEE (reference sequence). CDR3: CASSLEFSKETQYF. CDR3 DNA: TGTGCCAGCAGCTTGGAGTTTAGCAAGGAGACCCAGTACTTC.

V usage is TRBV25-1 and J usage is TRBJ2-7, with 14 nucleotides matching TRBD2. This CDR3 contains 15 residues. Germline V gene data show CDR1 as MGHDK and CDR2 as SYGVNS. V lost 8 bases to trimming and J lost 3 bases; unmatched junction nucleotides: 6. DNA for the CDR3: TGTGCCAGCGGAGGACTAGCGGGAGGTTTCTACGAGCAGTACTTC. It encodes CASGGLAGGFYEQYF.

The rearrangement uses TRBV21-1 and TRBJ2-1; the tabulated D call, TRBD2, remains unverified against the DNA. TRBV21-1 is flagged as a pseudogene. The CDR3 runs 21 residues. The DNA of the CDR3 is TGTGCCAGCAGAAAATTAAAATCGACCGGGTCTAGCGGGAGTCCTCCCAATGAGCAGTTCTTC. As protein: CASRKLKSTGSSGSPPNEQFF.

This sequence joins TRBV4-2 and TRBJ2-1; a possible D gene is TRBD2 (6 bases). Germline CDR1 LGHNA, CDR2 YNFKEQ. Trimming removed 0 bases from V and 4 bases from J, with 10 bases in between. CDR3 length equals 15 residues. This CDR3 reads CASSQDWREYNEQFF. In nucleotides, the CDR3 is TGTGCCAGCAGCCAAGATTGGAGGGAGTACAATGAGCAGTTCTTC.

The chain employs TRBV30 and TRBJ1-2, with D possibly being TRBD1 (5 bases). The V end was cut by 4 bases, the J end by 3 bases, with 18 bases between. Germline-derived CDR1 and CDR2 are GTSNPN and SVGIG (reference sequence). The CDR3 is 15 amino acids. The CDR3 region has the DNA TGTGCCTGGAACCCGCGGGGCGGCACCCACTATGGCTACACCTTC. This encodes CAWNPRGGTHYGYTF.

The chain couples TRBV27 to TRBJ2-5, with D perhaps TRBD1 (6 bases). This CDR3 is built from 12 residues. The V gene lost 10 bases and the J gene lost 5 bases, with 14 bases spanning the gap. Germline CDR1 is MNHEY and CDR2 is SMNVEV (reference sequence). The CDR3 is CATQGWGETQYF. CDR3 in DNA: TGTGCCACACAGGGCTGGGGGGAGACCCAGTACTTC.

The chain joins TRBV2 to TRBJ2-1, with 9 bases that match TRBD2. Looked up from germline, CDR1 is SNHLY and CDR2 is FYNNEI. The CDR3 spans 14 residues. Trimming took 5 bases from V and 8 from J; bases not matched to a gene: 7. DNA for the CDR3: TGTGCCAGCAGTCCTATTAGCGGGAGTGATGAGCAGTTCTTC. This codes for CASSPISGSDEQFF. The full variable domain, in which reference TRBV2 and TRBJ2-1 provide the parts outside the CDR3, is EPEVTQTPSHQVTQMGQEVILRCVPISNHLYFYWYRQILGQKVEFLVSFYNNEISEKSEIFDDQFSVERPDGSNFTLKIRSTKLEDSAMYFCASSPISGSDEQFFGPGTRLTVL.

V gene TRBV3-1 (or the pseudogene TRBV3-2) combines with J gene TRBJ2-7; 10 bases are a match to TRBD1. CDR3 length equals 14 residues. Germline V lookup: CDR1 LGHDT, CDR2 YNNKEL (reference sequence). V shed 4 bases, J shed 4 bases, and the junction held 4 bases outside the gene matches. In DNA form, the CDR3 reads TGTGCCAGCAGCCCGGGACAGGGGAATTACGAGCAGTACTTC. Its translation: CASSPGQGNYEQYF.

The J gene is TRBJ1-4, the V gene TRBV4-1, with 9 bases aligning to TRBD1. V shed 5 bases, J shed 8 bases, and the junction held 15 bases outside the gene matches. The CDR3 length is 17 residues. Germline CDR1 is MGHRA and CDR2 is YSYEKL. Written as DNA, the CDR3 is TGCGCCAGCAGCGAGCTCCGCTACAGGGGGCGGGTAGAAAAACTGTTTTTT. Protein: CASSELRYRGRVEKLFF.

This chain links TRBV7-2 with TRBJ2-1; D is unresolved. This CDR3 has 12 residues. Germline CDR1 and CDR2: SGHTA and FQGNSA. With 4 bases removed from V and 10 bases from J, the gap between germline ends came to 11 bases. In DNA form, the CDR3 reads TGTGCCAGCAGCTCTTATGGGGTGGAGCAGTTCTTC. This encodes CASSSYGVEQFF.

The chain recombines TRBV4-2 with TRBJ2-2; tentatively, D is TRBD1 (6 bases). The CDR3 is 15 amino acids. In germline, CDR1 is LGHNA, CDR2 YNFKEQ. The V end lost 2 bases, the J end lost 2 bases, and 9 bases lay between the germline ends. CDR3 nucleotide sequence: TGTGCCAGCAGCCAAACGGACAGCAACACCGGGGAGCTGTTTTTT. Residues: CASSQTDSNTGELFF.

The gene calls are TRBV19 and TRBJ2-7; 7 positions agree with TRBD1. The CDR3 spans 13 residues. V trimming: 5 bases; J trimming: 4 bases; junction bases outside the gene matches: 5. Germline V gene data show CDR1 as LNHDA and CDR2 as SQIVND (reference sequence). As DNA, the CDR3 is TGTGCCAGTAGTCCATCACAGGGGTACGAGCAGTACTTC. Translation gives CASSPSQGYEQYF.

The chain is built from TRBV5-1 and TRBJ1-2, with 8 bases fitting TRBD1. The CDR3 is made up of 16 amino acids. Germline V gives CDR1 SGHRS, CDR2 YFSETQ. J lost 4 bases, V lost 4 bases, and 12 bases had no gene match. The CDR3 spells CASSPNAGTGGYGYTF. The CDR3 DNA follows: TGCGCCAGCAGCCCGAATGCCGGGACAGGAGGCTATGGCTACACCTTC. The entire variable domain, with the rest obtained from reference TRBV5-1 and TRBJ1-2, is as follows: KAGVTQTPRYLIKTRGQQVTLSCSPISGHRSVSWYQQTPGQGLQFLFEYFSETQRNKGNFPGRFSGRQFSNSRSEMNVSTLELGDSALYLCASSPNAGTGGYGYTFGSGTRLTVV.

The rearrangement joins TRBV27 to TRBJ1-1, with D possibly TRBD1 on 5 matching bases. V was trimmed by 4 bases and J by 11 bases, leaving 17 bases between them. CDR3 size: 13 residues. Germline lookup yields CDR1 MNHEY and CDR2 SMNVEV (reference sequence). The CDR3 loop is CASSSTPPGVAFF. CDR3 nucleotide sequence: TGTGCCAGCAGTTCTACACCGCCGGGGGTGGCTTTCTTT.

The V and J genes are TRBV7-9 and TRBJ1-4; possibly TRBD1 for D (6 bases). CDR3 length equals 15 residues. With 4 bases removed from V and 4 bases from J, the gap between germline ends came to 13 bases. Germline assignment: CDR1 SEHNR and CDR2 FQNEAQ (reference sequence). CDR3 nucleotides: TGTGCCAGCAGCTCAAGGGGGGGCATTAATGAAAAACTGTTTTTT. This translates into CASSSRGGINEKLFF.

As concerns this clone: Other DNA sequences in this specimen translate into the identical CDR3. The rearrangement uses TRBV7-2 and TRBJ2-2; D gene ambiguous. The CDR3 contains 12 residues. Germline values: CDR1 SGHTA, CDR2 FQGNSA. The V and J ends lost 5 bases and 3 bases respectively, with 4 bases between them. In DNA form, the CDR3 reads TGTGCCAGCAGCCCTTACACCGGGGAGCTGTTTTTT. This sequence encodes CASSPYTGELFF.

J is TRBJ2-1 and V is TRBV20-1; unclear D gene. Trimming pared 1 base from V and 7 bases from J, leaving 5 bases between. CDR3 length: 11 amino acids. CDR1 and CDR2 from the germline V gene are DFQATT and SNEGSKA (reference sequence). CDR3 nucleotide sequence: TGCAGTGCTAGAGTGGGGAATGAGCAGTTCTTC. It specifies CSARVGNEQFF.